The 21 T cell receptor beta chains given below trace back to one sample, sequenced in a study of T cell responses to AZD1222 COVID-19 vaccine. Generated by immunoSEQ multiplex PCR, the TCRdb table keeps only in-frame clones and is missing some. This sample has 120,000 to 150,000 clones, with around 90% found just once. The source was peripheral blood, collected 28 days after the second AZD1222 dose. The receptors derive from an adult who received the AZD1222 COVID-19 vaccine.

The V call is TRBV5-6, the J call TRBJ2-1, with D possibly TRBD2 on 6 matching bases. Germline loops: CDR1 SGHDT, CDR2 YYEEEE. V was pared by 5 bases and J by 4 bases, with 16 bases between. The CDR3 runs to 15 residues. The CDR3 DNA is TGTGCCAGCAGTCCTGGACTAACCAATTACAATGAGCAGTTCTTC. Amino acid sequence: CASSPGLTNYNEQFF.

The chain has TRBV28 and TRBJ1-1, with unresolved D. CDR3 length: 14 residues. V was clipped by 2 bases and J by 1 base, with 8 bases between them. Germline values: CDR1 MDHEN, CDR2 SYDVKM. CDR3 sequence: CASSLVARNTEAFF. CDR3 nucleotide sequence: TGTGCCAGCAGTTTAGTGGCAAGGAACACTGAAGCTTTCTTT.

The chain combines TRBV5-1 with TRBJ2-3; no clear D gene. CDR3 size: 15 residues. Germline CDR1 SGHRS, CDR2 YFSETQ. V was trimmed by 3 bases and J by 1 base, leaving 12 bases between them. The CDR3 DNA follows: TGCGCCAGCAGCTCTACGACGTGGGGCACAGATACGCAGTATTTT. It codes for CASSSTTWGTDTQYF. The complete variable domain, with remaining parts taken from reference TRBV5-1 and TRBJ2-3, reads KAGVTQTPRYLIKTRGQQVTLSCSPISGHRSVSWYQQTPGQGLQFLFEYFSETQRNKGNFPGRFSGRQFSNSRSEMNVSTLELGDSALYLCASSSTTWGTDTQYFGPGTRLTVL.

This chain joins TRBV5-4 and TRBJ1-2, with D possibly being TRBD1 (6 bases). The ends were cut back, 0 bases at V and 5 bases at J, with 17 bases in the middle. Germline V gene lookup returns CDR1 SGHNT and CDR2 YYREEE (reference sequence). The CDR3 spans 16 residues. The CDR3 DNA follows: TGTGCCAGCAGCTTGGATCCCTCAACAGGGAGATATGGCTACACCTTC. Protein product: CASSLDPSTGRYGYTF.

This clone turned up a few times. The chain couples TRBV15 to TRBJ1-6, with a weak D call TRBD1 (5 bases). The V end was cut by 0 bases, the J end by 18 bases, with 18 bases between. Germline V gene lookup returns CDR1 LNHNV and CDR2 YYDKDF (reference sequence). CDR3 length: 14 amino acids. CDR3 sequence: CATSRDKGYGNHHF. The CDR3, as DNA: TGTGCCACCAGCAGAGATAAGGGGTACGGCAATCACCACTTT. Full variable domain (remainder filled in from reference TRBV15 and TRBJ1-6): DAMVIQNPRYQVTQFGKPVTLSCSQTLNHNVMYWYQQKSSQAPKLLFHYYDKDFNNEADTPDNFQSRRPNTSFCFLDIRSPGLGDTAMYLCATSRDKGYGNHHFGNGTRLTVT.

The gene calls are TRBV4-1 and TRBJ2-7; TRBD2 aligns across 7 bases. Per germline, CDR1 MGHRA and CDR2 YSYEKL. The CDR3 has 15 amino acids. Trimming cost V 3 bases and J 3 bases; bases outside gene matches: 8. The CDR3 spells CASSQSAGERYEQYF. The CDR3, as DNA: TGCGCCAGCAGCCAGTCGGCGGGGGAGCGCTACGAGCAGTACTTC.

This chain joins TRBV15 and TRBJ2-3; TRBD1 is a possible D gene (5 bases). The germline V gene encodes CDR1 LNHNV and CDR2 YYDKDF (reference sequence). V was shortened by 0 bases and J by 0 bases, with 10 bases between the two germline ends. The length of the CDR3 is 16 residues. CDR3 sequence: CATSRDPDSSTDTQYF. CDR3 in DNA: TGTGCCACCAGCAGAGACCCCGACAGTAGCACAGATACGCAGTATTTT.

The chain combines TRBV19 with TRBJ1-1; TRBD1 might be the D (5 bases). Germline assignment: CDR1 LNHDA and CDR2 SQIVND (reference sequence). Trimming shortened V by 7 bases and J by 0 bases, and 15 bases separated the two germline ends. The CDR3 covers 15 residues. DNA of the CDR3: TGTGCCAGTATCCCCGGGACTGGTATGAACACTGAAGCTTTCTTT. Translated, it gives CASIPGTGMNTEAFF.

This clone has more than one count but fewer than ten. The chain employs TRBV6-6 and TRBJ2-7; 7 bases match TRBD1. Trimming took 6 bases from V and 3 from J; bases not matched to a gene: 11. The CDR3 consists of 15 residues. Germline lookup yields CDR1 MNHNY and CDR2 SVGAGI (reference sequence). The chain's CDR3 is CASSSRQGWGYEQYF. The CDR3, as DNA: TGTGCCAGCAGCTCTAGACAGGGTTGGGGCTACGAGCAGTACTTC.

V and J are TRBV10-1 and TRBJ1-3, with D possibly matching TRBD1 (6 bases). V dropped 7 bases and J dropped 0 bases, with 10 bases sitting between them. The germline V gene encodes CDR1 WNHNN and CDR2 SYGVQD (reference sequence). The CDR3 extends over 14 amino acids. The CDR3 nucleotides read TGCGCCAGCAATTTACAGGGCTCTGGAAACACCATATATTTT. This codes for CASNLQGSGNTIYF.

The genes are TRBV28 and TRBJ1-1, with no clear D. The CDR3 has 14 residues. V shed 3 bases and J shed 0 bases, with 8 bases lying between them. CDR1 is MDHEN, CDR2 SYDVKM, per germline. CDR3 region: CASSLAGMNTEAFF. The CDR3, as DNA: TGTGCCAGCAGTTTGGCGGGGATGAACACTGAAGCTTTCTTT.

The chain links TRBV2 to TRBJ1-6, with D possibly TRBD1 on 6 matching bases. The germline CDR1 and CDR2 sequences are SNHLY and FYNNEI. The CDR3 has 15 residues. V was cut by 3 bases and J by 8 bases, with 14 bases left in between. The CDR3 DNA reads TGTGCCAGCAGTGACAGGGGTTTGGATCATTCACCCCTCCACTTT. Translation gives CASSDRGLDHSPLHF.

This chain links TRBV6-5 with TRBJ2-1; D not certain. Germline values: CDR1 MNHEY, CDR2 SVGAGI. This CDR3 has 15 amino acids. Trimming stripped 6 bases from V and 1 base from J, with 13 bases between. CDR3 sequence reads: CASSHPDESYNEQFF. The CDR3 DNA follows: TGTGCCAGCAGCCACCCGGACGAGTCCTACAATGAGCAGTTCTTC.

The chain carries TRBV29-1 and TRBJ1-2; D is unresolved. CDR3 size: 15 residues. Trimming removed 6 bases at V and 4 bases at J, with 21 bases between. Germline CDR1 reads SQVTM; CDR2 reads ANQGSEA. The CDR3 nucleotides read TGCAGCGTGGCAGGCGGCGGTAGGGAGACCTATGGCTACACCTTC. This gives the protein CSVAGGGRETYGYTF.

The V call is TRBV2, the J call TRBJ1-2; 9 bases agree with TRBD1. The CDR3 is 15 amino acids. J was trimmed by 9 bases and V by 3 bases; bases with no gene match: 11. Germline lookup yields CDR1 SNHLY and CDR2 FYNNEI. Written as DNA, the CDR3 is TGTGCCAGCAGTGATCCGGGACAGGGAATATCTAGCTACACCTTC. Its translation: CASSDPGQGISSYTF.

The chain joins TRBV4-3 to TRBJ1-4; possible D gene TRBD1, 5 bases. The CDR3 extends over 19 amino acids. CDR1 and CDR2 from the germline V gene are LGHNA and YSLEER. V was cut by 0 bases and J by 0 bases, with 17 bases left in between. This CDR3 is CASSQDSGQGMTTNEKLFF. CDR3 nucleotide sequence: TGCGCCAGCAGCCAAGACTCCGGGCAGGGAATGACAACTAATGAAAAACTGTTTTTT.

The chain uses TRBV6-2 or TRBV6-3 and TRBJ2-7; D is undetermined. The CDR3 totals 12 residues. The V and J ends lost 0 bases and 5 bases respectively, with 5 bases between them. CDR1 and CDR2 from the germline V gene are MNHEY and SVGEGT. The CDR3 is CASSYSGDEQYF. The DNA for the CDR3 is TGTGCCAGCAGTTACTCAGGAGACGAGCAGTACTTC.

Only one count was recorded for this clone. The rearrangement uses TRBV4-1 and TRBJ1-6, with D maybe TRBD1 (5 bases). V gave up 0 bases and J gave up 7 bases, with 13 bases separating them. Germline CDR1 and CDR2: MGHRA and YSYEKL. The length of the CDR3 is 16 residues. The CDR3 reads CASSQEAGLGNSPLHF. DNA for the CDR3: TGCGCCAGCAGCCAAGAGGCAGGGCTCGGCAATTCACCCCTCCACTTT.

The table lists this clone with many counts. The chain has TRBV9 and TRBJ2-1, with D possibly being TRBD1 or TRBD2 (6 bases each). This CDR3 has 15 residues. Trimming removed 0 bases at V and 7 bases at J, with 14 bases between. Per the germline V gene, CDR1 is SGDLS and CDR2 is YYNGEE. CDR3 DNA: TGTGCCAGCAGCGTAGATGGGGGGCCGGGGAATGAGCAGTTCTTC. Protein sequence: CASSVDGGPGNEQFF.

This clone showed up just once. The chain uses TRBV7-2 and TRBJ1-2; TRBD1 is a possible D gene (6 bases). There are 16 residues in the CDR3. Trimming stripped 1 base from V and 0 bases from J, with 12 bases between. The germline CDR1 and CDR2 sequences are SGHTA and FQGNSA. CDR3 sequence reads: CASSLGTVIANYGYTF. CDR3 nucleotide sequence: TGTGCCAGCAGCTTAGGGACAGTTATAGCTAACTATGGCTACACCTTC.

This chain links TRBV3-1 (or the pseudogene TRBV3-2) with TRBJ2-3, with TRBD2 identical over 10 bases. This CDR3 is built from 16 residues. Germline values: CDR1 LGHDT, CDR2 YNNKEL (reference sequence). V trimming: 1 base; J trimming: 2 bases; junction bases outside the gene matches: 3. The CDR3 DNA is TGTGCCAGCAGCCAAGGAGCGGGAGGGGTCACAGATACGCAGTATTTT. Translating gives CASSQGAGGVTDTQYF.